Each of the 10 T cell receptor beta chains below was sequenced from the same sample in a study of OX40 agonist ivuxolimab in advanced cancers. Sequenced by immunoSEQ multiplex PCR; TCRdb stores in-frame clones only, minus some. The sample includes some 35,000 clones, about 84% of them seen just once. Sequenced material: CD4+ or CD8+ T cells sorted from blood, taken in a trial of the OX40 agonist ivuxolimab. These TCRs come from an adult with an advanced solid tumor such as melanoma, head and neck, liver or kidney cancer.

Sample share makes this clone medium-sized. The chain joins TRBV28 to TRBJ1-5, with no clear D. The CDR3 sequence is 12 residues long. The germline gives CDR1 MDHEN, CDR2 SYDVKM. Trimming removed 6 bases from V and 7 bases from J, with 10 bases in between. The CDR3 here is CASSFLAQPQHF. CDR3 bases: TGTGCCAGCAGCTTTTTGGCGCAGCCCCAGCATTTT.

The chain uses TRBV14 and TRBJ2-7, with D unclear. From germline, CDR1 is SGHDN and CDR2 FVKESK. The germline V and J ends were trimmed by 4 bases and 3 bases, with 10 bases remaining between them. This CDR3 has 13 residues. The CDR3 loop is CASSLGYSYEQYF. For the CDR3, the DNA is TGTGCCAGCAGCCTAGGGTATAGCTACGAGCAGTACTTC.

The rearrangement uses TRBV4-3 and TRBJ2-1; maybe TRBD1 (6 bases). V was shortened by 0 bases and J by 9 bases, with 18 bases between the two germline ends. This CDR3 is built from 16 residues. Germline values: CDR1 LGHNA, CDR2 YSLEER. CDR3 protein: CASSQDVWTANPEQFF. The CDR3 DNA reads as TGCGCCAGCAGCCAAGATGTCTGGACAGCAAATCCTGAGCAGTTCTTC.

The chain combines TRBV29-1 with TRBJ1-4; D unresolved. CDR3 length: 13 residues. The V end was cut by 6 bases, the J end by 0 bases, with 8 bases between. CDR1 is SQVTM and CDR2 is ANQGSEA in the germline V gene. This chain's CDR3 is CSVTAATNEKLFF. The CDR3 DNA reads as TGCAGCGTGACGGCCGCAACTAATGAAAAACTGTTTTTT.

This rearrangement joins TRBV13 to TRBJ2-7, with D perhaps TRBD2 (5 bases). The CDR3 contains 12 residues. Germline lookup yields CDR1 PRHDT and CDR2 FYEKMQ (reference sequence). V lost 3 bases, J lost 7 bases, and 10 bases lay in between. CDR3 bases: TGTGCCAGCAGCTTGGCGGGTTGGGAGCAGTACTTC. Amino acids: CASSLAGWEQYF. The variable domain in full, completed from reference TRBV13 and TRBJ2-7, reads AAGVIQSPRHLIKEKRETATLKCYPIPRHDTVYWYQQGPGQDPQFLISFYEKMQSDKGSIPDRFSAQQFSDYHSELNMSSLELGDSALYFCASSLAGWEQYFGPGTRLTVT.

The chain couples TRBV5-5 to TRBJ2-7; weak D call: TRBD2 (5 bases). From germline, CDR1 is SGHKS and CDR2 YYEKEE (reference sequence). CDR3 length: 12 amino acids. V shed 4 bases and J shed 7 bases, with 12 bases lying between them. The CDR3 bases are TGTGCCAGCAGCGTTCCTCGAGGGGAGCAGTACTTC. This sequence encodes CASSVPRGEQYF.

Note on this clone: This specimen includes other DNA sequences encoding the same CDR3. V is TRBV5-6 and J is TRBJ2-7; D not resolved. This CDR3 comprises 11 residues. The germline gives CDR1 SGHDT, CDR2 YYEEEE. Trimming pared 0 bases from V and 3 bases from J, leaving 1 base between. The CDR3 loop reads CASSLGYEQYF. CDR3 sequence (DNA): TGTGCCAGCAGCTTGGGCTACGAGCAGTACTTC.

The chain is built from TRBV11-2 and TRBJ2-7; D might be TRBD2 (7 bases). CDR1 is SGHAT, CDR2 FQNNGV, per germline. This CDR3 is built from 14 residues. Trimming removed 1 base at V and 3 bases at J, with 10 bases between. CDR3 DNA: TGTGCCAGCAGCTTAGGGGGGGGCTACTACGAGCAGTACTTC. Its protein is CASSLGGGYYEQYF.

The V call is TRBV4-1, the J call TRBJ1-1; 9 nucleotides align to TRBD1. V dropped 2 bases and J dropped 5; count of bases not matched to a gene: 9. This CDR3 has 16 amino acids. Germline values: CDR1 MGHRA, CDR2 YSYEKL. The CDR3 loop reads CASSQHPRDRETEAFF. The CDR3 DNA reads as TGCGCCAGCAGCCAACACCCCCGGGACAGGGAAACTGAAGCTTTCTTT.

The chain carries TRBV18 and TRBJ1-2; 7 bases are a match to TRBD1. V was pared by 2 bases and J by 10 bases, with 10 bases of the junction left unmatched. Germline V gene lookup returns CDR1 KGHSH and CDR2 LQKENI. This CDR3 region has 14 residues. CDR3 residues: CASSPSGQSLDYTF. CDR3 DNA: TGTGCCAGCTCACCATCGGGACAGTCCCTTGACTACACCTTC.